Shown below are 6 T cell receptor beta chains from a single sample sequenced in a study of Ad26.COV2.S vaccination and SARS-CoV-2 variants. The protocol was immunoSEQ multiplex PCR, while the TCRdb copy is restricted to in-frame clones and leaves out a portion. This table holds roughly 400,000 clones, around 93% found once. Treatment defined: 15 to 20 received Ad26.COV2.S at low or high dose, single or two shots; 5 received placebo; per-sample allocation not given. It was on day 63 after the first vaccine or placebo injection that samples were taken. The starting material was peripheral blood, obtained in a trial of Ad26.COV2.S vaccine versus placebo. Receptor source: a person between 18 and 60 years old who received the Ad26.COV2.S COVID-19 vaccine or a placebo.

V is TRBV7-2 and J is TRBJ1-2; 9 nucleotides align to TRBD1. The J segment lost 8 bases and the V segment lost 3 bases, leaving 7 bases of the junction unmatched. This CDR3 is 14 amino acids long. CDR1 SGHTA and CDR2 FQGNSA come from the germline V gene. The CDR3 loop reads CASSFSGTGQGYTF. The CDR3 region has the DNA TGTGCCAGCAGCTTCTCCGGGACAGGGCAGGGCTACACCTTC.

This chain connects TRBV11-2 to TRBJ1-3, with no clear D. The CDR3 sequence is 15 residues long. The V and J ends lost 8 bases and 4 bases respectively, with 18 bases between them. CDR1 is SGHAT and CDR2 is FQNNGV in the germline V gene. The CDR3: CASGVIGEIGNTIYF. The CDR3 DNA reads TGTGCCAGCGGAGTAATCGGGGAAATAGGAAACACCATATATTTT.

The CDR3 is CAWRVGQGGTEAFF. DNA for the CDR3: TGTGCCTGGAGGGTGGGACAGGGGGGCACTGAAGCTTTCTTT. The chain has TRBV30 and TRBJ1-1; TRBD1 agrees at 11 bases. V lost 3 bases to trimming and J lost 4 bases; unmatched junction nucleotides: 4. This CDR3 has 14 amino acids. Germline lookup yields CDR1 GTSNPN and CDR2 SVGIG (reference sequence). Full variable domain (rest looked up from reference TRBV30 and TRBJ1-1): SQTIHQWPATLVQPVGSPLSLECTVEGTSNPNLYWYRQAAGRGLQLLFYSVGIGQISSEVPQNLSASRPQDRQFILSSKKLLLSDSGFYLCAWRVGQGGTEAFFGQGTRLTVV.

The rearrangement uses TRBV7-2 and TRBJ2-1, with no clear D. Trimming took off 5 bases at V and 0 bases at J, with 8 bases between the two ends. CDR3 length: 14 residues. Germline CDR1 is SGHTA and CDR2 is FQGNSA. CDR3 sequence: CASSPPSSYNEQFF. CDR3 nucleotides: TGTGCCAGCAGCCCACCGAGCTCCTACAATGAGCAGTTCTTC.

This chain links TRBV9 with TRBJ2-7; possibly TRBD1 for D (5 bases). V shed 3 bases and J shed 0 bases, with 10 bases lying between them. Looked up from germline, CDR1 is SGDLS and CDR2 is YYNGEE. CDR3 length: 14 amino acids. This chain's CDR3 is CASSDGDSSYEQYF. The DNA of the CDR3 is TGTGCCAGCAGCGACGGAGACAGCTCCTACGAGCAGTACTTC.

The CDR3 here is CASSQALRQGHNYGYTF. The CDR3 DNA sequence: TGCGCCAGCAGCCAAGCCTTGCGGCAGGGGCATAACTATGGCTACACCTTC. V gene TRBV4-3 combines with J gene TRBJ1-2; D may be TRBD1 (6 bases). CDR1 is LGHNA, CDR2 YSLEER, per germline. The V end was cut by 1 base, the J end by 1 base, with 16 bases between. CDR3 length equals 17 residues.